This T cell receptor (beta chain) was obtained from a study of blood T cells in healthy people across ages. Study conclusions and caveats: It was not known whether donors were CMV positive (a possible confounder of expanded clonotype changes).

A second PCR of roughly 6 to 12 cycles used a sample-barcoded 5' primer and a J-beta primer mix. From each sample, at least 2.5 million paired-end reads containing CDR3 were obtained. A single record per CDR3 protein comes from TCRdb applying MiXCR to the 5' RACE reads. Of hundreds of thousands of distinct CDR3 sequences listed, roughly 40% are singletons. This clonotype was seen a single time. Its antigen is unknown. At one boundary the junction diverges from the germline segment, which might be a read error. Caucasian, healthy and from Russia, the donors were aged between about 6 and 90. Drawn from each donor were approximately 10 milliliters of peripheral blood. CDR1 and CDR2 (germline): MNHEY, SVGEGT. The CDR3 consists of 18 residues.

This clonotype was sampled from a man aged 18 to 30 in good health. V and J are TRBV6-2 or TRBV6-3 and TRBJ2-1; 11 nucleotides agree with TRBD2. TRBJ2-7 explains the end of the DNA better; the J call may be wrong. Sequences were obtained from blood. The CDR3: CATSYPALAGELYNEQYF. The CDR3 DNA sequence: TGTGCCACCAGTTACCCGGCACTAGCGGGGGAGCTCTACAATGAGCAGTACTTC.